This is a list of T cell receptor beta chains from one sample in a study of vaccination effects on CD4 cells after COVID-19. No cognate antigen is known for these TCRs. Sequenced by immunoSEQ multiplex PCR; TCRdb stores in-frame clones only, minus some. Among 70,000 or so clones listed, about 74% were seen once. This specimen consisted of CD4+ T cells from PBMCs cultured without peptide, obtained before COVID-19 vaccination. These receptors all come from a human donor who received a COVID-19 vaccine. CDR3s include the opening cysteine and the closing phenylalanine or tryptophan. Fields, in order: V gene, clone size, D gene, CDR3 length, J gene, CDR3 protein, CDR3 DNA. D genes are given only for firm matches. A row's size may be missing; if present it is once, few, many or a size class.

v_gene: TRBV6-5; abundance: .; d_gene: .; len: 13; j_gene: TRBJ2-5; CDR3aa: CASSRGVEETQYF; CDR3nt: TGTGCCAGCAGCCGCGGAGTGGAAGAGACCCAGTACTTC
v_gene: TRBV30; abundance: .; d_gene: .; len: 14; j_gene: TRBJ1-6; CDR3aa: CAWSVGVVNSPLHF; CDR3nt: TGTGCCTGGAGTGTAGGGGTAGTAAATTCACCCCTCCACTTT
v_gene: TRBV5-1; abundance: .; d_gene: .; len: 16; j_gene: TRBJ2-5; CDR3aa: CASSFTGGWYQETQYF; CDR3nt: TGCGCCAGCAGCTTTACGGGCGGGTGGTACCAAGAGACCCAGTACTTC
v_gene: TRBV24-1; abundance: .; d_gene: .; len: 13; j_gene: TRBJ2-3; CDR3aa: CATSEQPTDTQYF; CDR3nt: TGTGCCACCAGTGAGCAGCCCACAGATACGCAGTATTTT
v_gene: TRBV19; abundance: .; d_gene: .; len: 16; j_gene: TRBJ2-1; CDR3aa: CASTPYQGLSYNEQFF; CDR3nt: TGTGCCAGTACCCCATATCAGGGGCTTAGCTACAATGAGCAGTTCTTC
v_gene: TRBV19; abundance: .; d_gene: .; len: 14; j_gene: TRBJ1-2; CDR3aa: CASNQLQGVYGYTF; CDR3nt: TGTGCCAGTAATCAACTCCAGGGAGTCTATGGCTACACCTTC
v_gene: TRBV5-5; abundance: .; d_gene: .; len: 14; j_gene: TRBJ2-1; CDR3aa: CASSLPTGFNEQFF; CDR3nt: TGTGCCAGCAGCTTACCCACAGGGTTCAATGAGCAGTTCTTC
v_gene: TRBV6-2/TRBV6-3; abundance: .; d_gene: .; len: 13; j_gene: TRBJ1-5; CDR3aa: CASSYDGQRPQHF; CDR3nt: TGTGCCAGCAGTTACGACGGGCAGCGGCCCCAGCATTTT
v_gene: TRBV12-3/TRBV12-4; abundance: .; d_gene: .; len: 12; j_gene: TRBJ2-5; CDR3aa: CASSPELKTQYF; CDR3nt: TGTGCCAGCAGTCCCGAGTTGAAGACCCAGTACTTC
v_gene: TRBV18; abundance: .; d_gene: .; len: 15; j_gene: TRBJ1-6; CDR3aa: CASSPQQGGSSPLHF; CDR3nt: TGTGCCAGCTCACCACAGCAGGGAGGTAGTTCACCCCTCCACTTT
v_gene: TRBV6-6; abundance: .; d_gene: .; len: 13; j_gene: TRBJ2-3; CDR3aa: CASSYPSSDTQYF; CDR3nt: TGTGCCAGCAGTTACCCGAGTTCAGATACGCAGTATTTT
v_gene: TRBV7-9; abundance: .; d_gene: .; len: 14; j_gene: TRBJ1-4; CDR3aa: CASSPGRTNEKLFF; CDR3nt: TGTGCCAGCAGCCCGGGCCGGACTAATGAAAAACTGTTTTTT
v_gene: TRBV3-1/TRBV3-2; abundance: .; d_gene: TRBD1; len: 15; j_gene: TRBJ1-1; CDR3aa: CASKRTGVQSTEAFF; CDR3nt: TGTGCCAGCAAAAGGACAGGGGTGCAATCCACTGAAGCTTTCTTT
v_gene: TRBV15; abundance: .; d_gene: .; len: 15; j_gene: TRBJ2-1; CDR3aa: CATSRDQGSINEQFF; CDR3nt: TGTGCCACCAGCAGAGATCAGGGTTCTATAAATGAGCAGTTCTTC
v_gene: TRBV24-1; abundance: few; d_gene: .; len: 12; j_gene: TRBJ1-2; CDR3aa: CATSDYRDVYTF; CDR3nt: TGTGCCACCAGTGACTACCGGGACGTCTACACCTTC
v_gene: TRBV7-2; abundance: .; d_gene: .; len: 14; j_gene: TRBJ2-5; CDR3aa: CASSSNRAQETQYF; CDR3nt: TGTGCCAGCAGCTCTAACAGAGCCCAAGAGACCCAGTACTTC
v_gene: TRBV5-6; abundance: .; d_gene: TRBD2; len: 14; j_gene: TRBJ2-5; CDR3aa: CASSLSSGQETQYF; CDR3nt: TGTGCCAGCAGCTTGTCTAGCGGCCAAGAGACCCAGTACTTC
v_gene: TRBV2; abundance: once; d_gene: .; len: 14; j_gene: TRBJ1-1; CDR3aa: CASSDRTDDTEAFF; CDR3nt: TGTGCCAGCAGCGACCGGACAGATGACACTGAAGCTTTCTTT
v_gene: TRBV7-3; abundance: .; d_gene: .; len: 16; j_gene: TRBJ2-1; CDR3aa: CASSLTGGSSYNEQFF; CDR3nt: TGTGCCAGCAGCTTAACGGGGGGCAGCTCCTACAATGAGCAGTTCTTC
v_gene: TRBV30; abundance: .; d_gene: .; len: 18; j_gene: TRBJ1-2; CDR3aa: CAWMSSEGSLRANYGYTF; CDR3nt: TGTGCCTGGATGTCATCGGAGGGGTCCCTCAGGGCTAACTATGGCTACACCTTC
v_gene: TRBV9; abundance: few; d_gene: .; len: 20; j_gene: TRBJ1-5; CDR3aa: CASSVGRQTRPTLGNQPQHF; CDR3nt: TGTGCCAGCAGCGTAGGTAGGCAAACCCGACCCACCTTGGGCAATCAGCCCCAGCATTTT
v_gene: TRBV18; abundance: .; d_gene: TRBD1; len: 15; j_gene: TRBJ2-3; CDR3aa: CASSLQGPPSDTQYF; CDR3nt: TGTGCCAGCTCTCTACAGGGGCCGCCCTCGGATACGCAGTATTTT
v_gene: TRBV10-3; abundance: .; d_gene: .; len: 16; j_gene: TRBJ2-2; CDR3aa: CAISEPLSAYTGELFF; CDR3nt: TGTGCCATCAGTGAACCCCTGTCGGCCTACACCGGGGAGCTGTTTTTT
v_gene: TRBV6-5; abundance: .; d_gene: .; len: 13; j_gene: TRBJ1-2; CDR3aa: CASSYYPGSGYTF; CDR3nt: TGTGCCAGCAGTTACTATCCGGGGAGCGGCTACACCTTC
v_gene: TRBV6-2/TRBV6-3; abundance: .; d_gene: .; len: 13; j_gene: TRBJ2-5; CDR3aa: CASSYLGGETQYF; CDR3nt: TGTGCCAGCAGTTATTTGGGGGGAGAGACCCAGTACTTC
v_gene: TRBV24-1; abundance: .; d_gene: .; len: 15; j_gene: TRBJ2-5; CDR3aa: CATSDLTGPGETQYF; CDR3nt: TGTGCCACCAGTGATTTGACAGGGCCCGGAGAGACCCAGTACTTC
v_gene: TRBV18; abundance: .; d_gene: .; len: 12; j_gene: TRBJ2-3; CDR3aa: CASSASTDTQYF; CDR3nt: TGTGCCAGCTCAGCTAGCACAGATACGCAGTATTTT
v_gene: TRBV5-4; abundance: once; d_gene: .; len: 13; j_gene: TRBJ2-5; CDR3aa: CASSLGTQETQYF; CDR3nt: TGTGCCAGCAGCTTGGGCACGCAAGAGACCCAGTACTTC
v_gene: TRBV5-8; abundance: .; d_gene: .; len: 16; j_gene: TRBJ1-1; CDR3aa: CASSSLVKGWNTEAFF; CDR3nt: TGTGCCAGCAGCTCCCTCGTAAAGGGGTGGAACACTGAAGCTTTCTTT
v_gene: TRBV4-1; abundance: .; d_gene: .; len: 20; j_gene: TRBJ1-5; CDR3aa: CASSPRGLPGDANSNQPQHF; CDR3nt: TGCGCCAGCAGCCCCCGGGGCCTTCCCGGGGACGCAAATAGCAATCAGCCCCAGCATTTT
v_gene: TRBV28; abundance: few; d_gene: .; len: 13; j_gene: TRBJ2-5; CDR3aa: CASSLGGRETQYF; CDR3nt: TGTGCCAGCAGTTTAGGGGGGCGGGAGACCCAGTACTTC
v_gene: TRBV6-5; abundance: once; d_gene: TRBD1; len: 12; j_gene: TRBJ1-2; CDR3aa: CATEGQGSGYTF; CDR3nt: TGTGCCACCGAGGGACAGGGAAGTGGCTACACCTTC
v_gene: TRBV19; abundance: .; d_gene: .; len: 16; j_gene: TRBJ2-2; CDR3aa: CATSGGPGGWTGELFF; CDR3nt: TGTGCCACCTCTGGGGGGCCGGGAGGATGGACCGGGGAGCTGTTTTTT
v_gene: TRBV3-1/TRBV3-2; abundance: .; d_gene: TRBD1; len: 14; j_gene: TRBJ1-5; CDR3aa: CASSQTTGGQPQHF; CDR3nt: TGTGCCAGCAGCCAAACGACAGGGGGTCAGCCCCAGCATTTT
v_gene: TRBV9; abundance: .; d_gene: TRBD2; len: 15; j_gene: TRBJ2-3; CDR3aa: CASRRTSGGTDTQYF; CDR3nt: TGTGCCAGCAGAAGGACTAGCGGGGGCACAGATACGCAGTATTTT
v_gene: TRBV19; abundance: .; d_gene: TRBD1; len: 14; j_gene: TRBJ1-2; CDR3aa: CASSNDRGNSGYTF; CDR3nt: TGTGCCAGTAGTAATGACAGGGGAAACAGCGGCTACACCTTC
v_gene: TRBV2; abundance: .; d_gene: TRBD1; len: 13; j_gene: TRBJ2-3; CDR3aa: CAGGTGLTDTQYF; CDR3nt: TGTGCCGGAGGGACAGGGCTCACAGATACGCAGTATTTT
v_gene: TRBV2; abundance: .; d_gene: TRBD1; len: 13; j_gene: TRBJ1-5; CDR3aa: CASSRDRDQPQHF; CDR3nt: TGTGCCAGCAGTAGGGACAGGGATCAGCCCCAGCATTTT
v_gene: TRBV12-5; abundance: .; d_gene: .; len: 17; j_gene: TRBJ2-3; CDR3aa: CASGLDNRLTPTDTQYF; CDR3nt: TGTGCTAGTGGTTTAGATAATCGACTAACTCCCACAGATACGCAGTATTTT
v_gene: TRBV30; abundance: .; d_gene: .; len: 10; j_gene: TRBJ2-5; CDR3aa: CAWSRETQYF; CDR3nt: TGTGCCTGGAGCCGAGAGACCCAGTACTTC
v_gene: TRBV5-6; abundance: .; d_gene: .; len: 11; j_gene: TRBJ2-3; CDR3aa: CASSLADTQYF; CDR3nt: TGTGCCAGCAGCTTGGCAGATACGCAGTATTTT
v_gene: TRBV12-5; abundance: .; d_gene: TRBD1; len: 13; j_gene: TRBJ1-2; CDR3aa: CASGPGTGYGYTF; CDR3nt: TGTGCTAGTGGTCCCGGGACAGGGTATGGCTACACCTTC
v_gene: TRBV5-1; abundance: .; d_gene: .; len: 14; j_gene: TRBJ2-5; CDR3aa: CASSLGGMQETQYF; CDR3nt: TGCGCCAGCAGCTTGGGTGGGATGCAAGAGACCCAGTACTTC
v_gene: TRBV2; abundance: once; d_gene: TRBD2; len: 16; j_gene: TRBJ2-5; CDR3aa: CASRQEPGTSGGPPYF; CDR3nt: TGTGCCAGCAGACAGGAACCCGGGACTAGCGGGGGTCCTCCGTACTTC
v_gene: TRBV6-5; abundance: .; d_gene: .; len: 16; j_gene: TRBJ2-1; CDR3aa: CASSSLASGPYNEQFF; CDR3nt: TGTGCCAGCAGTTCCCTAGCATCGGGTCCCTACAATGAGCAGTTCTTC
v_gene: TRBV7-2; abundance: .; d_gene: .; len: 16; j_gene: TRBJ1-2; CDR3aa: CASSSGGGRVNYGYTF; CDR3nt: TGTGCCAGCAGCTCGGGAGGCGGACGGGTGAACTATGGCTACACCTTC
v_gene: TRBV7-3; abundance: .; d_gene: TRBD2; len: 15; j_gene: TRBJ2-2; CDR3aa: CASSTLAGNTGELFF; CDR3nt: TGTGCCAGCAGCACCCTAGCGGGGAACACCGGGGAGCTGTTTTTT